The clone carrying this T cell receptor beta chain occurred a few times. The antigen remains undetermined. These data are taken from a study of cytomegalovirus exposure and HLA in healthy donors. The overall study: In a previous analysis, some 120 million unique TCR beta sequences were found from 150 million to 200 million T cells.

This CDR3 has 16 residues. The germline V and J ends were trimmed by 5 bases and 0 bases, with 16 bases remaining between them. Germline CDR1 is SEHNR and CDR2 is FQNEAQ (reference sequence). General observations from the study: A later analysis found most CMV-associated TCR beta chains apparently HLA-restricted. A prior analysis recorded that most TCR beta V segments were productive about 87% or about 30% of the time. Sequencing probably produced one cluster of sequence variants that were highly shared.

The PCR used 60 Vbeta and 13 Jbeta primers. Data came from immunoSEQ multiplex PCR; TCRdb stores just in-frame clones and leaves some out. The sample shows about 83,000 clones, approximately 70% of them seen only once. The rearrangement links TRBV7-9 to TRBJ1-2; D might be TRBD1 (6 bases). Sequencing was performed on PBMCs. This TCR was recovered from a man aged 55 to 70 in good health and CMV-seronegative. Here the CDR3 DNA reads TGTGCCAGCAGCCCCCTGGACAGAGCACCTAACTATGGCTACACCTTC. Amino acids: CASSPLDRAPNYGYTF. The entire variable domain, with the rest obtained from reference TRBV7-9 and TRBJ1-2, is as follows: DTGVSQNPRHKITKRGQNVTFRCDPISEHNRLYWYRQTLGQGPEFLTYFQNEAQLEKSRLLSDRFSAERPKGSFSTLEIQRTEQGDSAMYLCASSPLDRAPNYGYTFGSGTRLTVV.